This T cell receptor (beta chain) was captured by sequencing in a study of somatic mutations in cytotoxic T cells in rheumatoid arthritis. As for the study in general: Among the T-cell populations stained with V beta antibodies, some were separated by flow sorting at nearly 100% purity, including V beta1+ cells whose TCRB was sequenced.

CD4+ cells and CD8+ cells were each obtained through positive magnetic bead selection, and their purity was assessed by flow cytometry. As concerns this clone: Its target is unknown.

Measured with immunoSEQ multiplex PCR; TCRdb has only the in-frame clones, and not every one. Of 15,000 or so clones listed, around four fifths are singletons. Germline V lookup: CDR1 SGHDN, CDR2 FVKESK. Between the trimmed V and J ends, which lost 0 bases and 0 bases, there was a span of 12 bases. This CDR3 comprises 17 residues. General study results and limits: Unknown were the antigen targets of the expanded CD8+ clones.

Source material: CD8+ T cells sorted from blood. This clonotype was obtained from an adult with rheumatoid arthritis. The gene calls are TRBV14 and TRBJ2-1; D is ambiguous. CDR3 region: CASSQELPEVSYNEQFF. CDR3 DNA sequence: TGTGCCAGCAGCCAAGAACTTCCCGAAGTCTCCTACAATGAGCAGTTCTTC.